Listed here are 25 T cell receptor beta chains from one sample, sequenced in a study of glioma-infiltrating T cells after dendritic cell vaccination. The time point: after dendritic cell vaccination, including at tumor progression/relapse. Profiled with immunoSEQ multiplex PCR; TCRdb holds only in-frame clones, not every one. Found here are about 50,000 clones, 70% to 90% of them singletons; the top ten hold around 8.5%. The source material was blood, sampled after dendritic cell vaccination. These TCRs come from a human donor with glioblastoma.

A single count supports this clone. The rearrangement uses TRBV11-2 and TRBJ2-1; 9 nucleotides line up with TRBD1. The V gene's germline CDR1 is SGHAT and CDR2 FQNNGV. The CDR3 sequence is 16 residues long. Unmatched junction bases numbered 12, after V lost 3 bases and J lost 9 bases. The CDR3 reads CASSLWGQGGLGEQFF. The CDR3 DNA reads TGTGCCAGCAGCTTGTGGGGACAGGGTGGGTTAGGTGAGCAGTTCTTC. Drawing the rest from reference TRBV11-2 and TRBJ2-1, the complete variable domain is EAGVAQSPRYKIIEKRQSVAFWCNPISGHATLYWYQQILGQGPKLLIQFQNNGVVDDSQLPKDRFSAERLKGVDSTLKIQPAKLEDSAVYLCASSLWGQGGLGEQFFGPGTRLTVL.

CDR3 sequence: CAISSTSSSYEQYF. The CDR3 DNA sequence: TGTGCCATCAGTTCGACTAGCTCGAGCTACGAGCAGTACTTC. The chain carries TRBV10-3 and TRBJ2-7; 7 bases map to TRBD2. The CDR3 totals 14 residues. Unmatched junction bases numbered 7, after V lost 5 bases and J lost 3 bases. Germline V gives CDR1 ENHRY, CDR2 SYGVKD.

The CDR3, as DNA: TGCGCCAGCAGCCAAGATAACAGGGAAGGATATGGCTACACCTTC. Translating it yields CASSQDNREGYGYTF. The chain couples TRBV4-1 to TRBJ1-2; D possibly corresponds to TRBD1 (6 bases). Trimming took 0 bases from V and 5 from J, leaving 13 bases between them. Germline V gives CDR1 MGHRA, CDR2 YSYEKL. The CDR3 length is 15 residues.

This clone occurred a few times. The chain is built from TRBV18 and TRBJ2-3; D possibly corresponds to TRBD1 (6 bases). The CDR3 contains 17 residues. The V and J ends lost 3 bases and 1 base respectively, with 17 bases between them. Per the germline V gene, CDR1 is KGHSH and CDR2 is LQKENI. The CDR3 DNA reads as TGTGCCAGCTCACCTCGGGACACGGCTTCAGGCACAGATACGCAGTATTTT. Protein product: CASSPRDTASGTDTQYF.

The gene calls are TRBV7-8 and TRBJ2-7; D unresolved. There are 12 residues in the CDR3. Between the trimmed V and J ends, which lost 2 bases and 4 bases, there was a span of 6 bases. From germline, CDR1 is SGHVS and CDR2 FQNEAQ. The chain's CDR3 is CASSLPMYEQYF. The CDR3 coding sequence is TGTGCCAGCAGCTTACCAATGTACGAGCAGTACTTC.

The rearrangement links TRBV27 to TRBJ2-7; 9 bases are shared with TRBD1. CDR3 length equals 14 residues. Trimming at V came to 3 bases and at J to 6 bases, leaving 6 bases not matched to a gene. Germline values: CDR1 MNHEY, CDR2 SMNVEV (reference sequence). The CDR3 protein is CASSLDRGHSEQYF. The DNA of the CDR3 is TGTGCCAGCAGTTTGGACAGGGGTCATTCCGAGCAGTACTTC.

The J gene is TRBJ1-1, the V gene TRBV19, with D tentatively TRBD1 (5 bases). V shed 7 bases and J shed 0 bases, with 9 bases lying between them. The CDR3 is 13 residues long. CDR1 and CDR2 (germline): LNHDA, SQIVND (reference sequence). In nucleotides, the CDR3 is TGTGCCAGTATGCAGGGCATGAACACTGAAGCTTTCTTT. Protein sequence: CASMQGMNTEAFF. The full variable domain, rest sourced from reference TRBV19 and TRBJ1-1, is DGGITQSPKYLFRKEGQNVTLSCEQNLNHDAMYWYRQDPGQGLRLIYYSQIVNDFQKGDIAEGYSVSREKKESFPLTVTSAQKNPTAFYLCASMQGMNTEAFFGQGTRLTVV.

The chain combines TRBV5-1 with TRBJ2-7, with D possibly matching TRBD1 (6 bases). The germline V and J ends were trimmed by 4 bases and 0 bases, with 14 bases remaining between them. The CDR3 totals 15 residues. Germline V gives CDR1 SGHRS, CDR2 YFSETQ. The CDR3 bases are TGCGCCAGCAGCACGAAACAGGGTGCCTCCTACGAGCAGTACTTC. The encoded protein is CASSTKQGASYEQYF.

This clone turned up a few times. The chain recombines TRBV7-9 with TRBJ2-1; 10 bases fit TRBD2. Trimming removed 2 bases from V and 4 bases from J; junction bases left unmatched: 14. The CDR3 contains 19 residues. Germline-derived CDR1 and CDR2 are SEHNR and FQNEAQ (reference sequence). This CDR3 reads CASSLRSNLLAGFYNEQFF. DNA of the CDR3: TGTGCCAGCAGCTTAAGGTCGAATCTACTAGCGGGGTTTTACAATGAGCAGTTCTTC.

The chain couples TRBV5-4 to TRBJ2-7; TRBD2 matches 12 bases. The V segment lost 4 bases and the J segment 4 bases; nucleotides outside the gene matches: 6. The germline gives CDR1 SGHNT, CDR2 YYREEE (reference sequence). The CDR3 totals 15 residues. CDR3 sequence: CASSTGTSGSYEQYF. CDR3 in DNA: TGTGCCAGCAGCACGGGGACTAGCGGGTCATACGAGCAGTACTTC.

This sequence joins TRBV5-4 and TRBJ1-4; 9 nucleotides agree with TRBD1. The length of the CDR3 is 14 residues. The junction had 7 bases not matched to a gene; V was cut back by 4 bases and J by 9 bases. Looked up from germline, CDR1 is SGHNT and CDR2 is YYREEE (reference sequence). The CDR3 loop is CASSTRDRAKKLFF. DNA of the CDR3: TGTGCCAGCAGCACCCGGGACAGGGCAAAAAAACTGTTTTTT.

This clone showed up just once. This rearrangement joins TRBV7-9 to TRBJ2-3, with 8 bases lining up with TRBD2. This CDR3 region has 14 residues. The V segment lost 5 bases and the J segment 2 bases; nucleotides outside the gene matches: 3. CDR1 SEHNR and CDR2 FQNEAQ come from the germline V gene (reference sequence). CDR3 in DNA: TGTGCCAGCAGCGGACTAGCCAACACAGATACGCAGTATTTT. Protein: CASSGLANTDTQYF.

Only one count was recorded for this clone. CDR3 sequence: CASSPAGYPTLEQYF. In DNA form, the CDR3 reads TGTGCCAGCAGCCCAGCAGGGTACCCAACGCTCGAGCAGTACTTC. V and J are TRBV7-6 and TRBJ2-7; D is possibly TRBD1 (5 bases). Germline CDR1 is SGHVS and CDR2 is FNYEAQ. The V end lost 5 bases, the J end lost 6 bases, and 20 bases lay between the germline ends. The length of the CDR3 is 15 residues.

The V call is TRBV6-1, the J call TRBJ2-7; D may be TRBD1 (6 bases). There are 15 residues in the CDR3. With 6 bases removed from V and 3 bases from J, the gap between germline ends came to 18 bases. Germline loops: CDR1 MNHNS, CDR2 SASEGT. CDR3 in DNA: TGTGCCAGCAGAAAGACAGGCCTAATCTTCTACGAGCAGTACTTC. Encoded protein: CASRKTGLIFYEQYF.

This clone was counted only a few times. V and J are TRBV6-5 and TRBJ1-1; TRBD1 matches 9 bases. Germline CDR1 and CDR2: MNHEY and SVGAGI. V trimming: 8 bases; J trimming: 4 bases; junction bases outside the gene matches: 11. The length of the CDR3 is 15 residues. CDR3 region: CASSYRDRVFTEAFF. CDR3 coding DNA: TGTGCCAGCTCGTACCGGGACAGGGTATTCACTGAAGCTTTCTTT.

The chain recombines TRBV11-1 with TRBJ2-7; D call uncertain. Germline V gene lookup returns CDR1 SGHAT and CDR2 FQDESV (reference sequence). V was cut by 3 bases and J by 0 bases, with 12 bases left in between. The CDR3 totals 15 residues. CDR3: CASSFGEKSSYEQYF. In DNA, the CDR3 is TGTGCCAGCAGCTTTGGAGAAAAAAGCTCCTACGAGCAGTACTTC.

This rearrangement joins TRBV27 to TRBJ1-2; weak D call: TRBD1 (5 bases). The CDR3 extends over 13 amino acids. Germline CDR1 and CDR2: MNHEY and SMNVEV (reference sequence). Deletions cut 2 bases from V and 7 bases from J, with 11 bases between. The CDR3 loop reads CASSLQGGGGYTF. CDR3 nucleotide sequence: TGTGCCAGCAGTTTACAGGGTGGTGGTGGCTACACCTTC.

The chain employs TRBV4-3 and TRBJ2-7; 7 bases are a match to TRBD2. There are 15 residues in the CDR3. V was clipped by 0 bases and J by 0 bases; unmatched bases: 2. The V gene's germline CDR1 is LGHNA and CDR2 YSLEER. CDR3 protein: CASSQEGGGSYEQYF. The DNA for the CDR3 is TGCGCCAGCAGCCAAGAAGGCGGGGGCTCCTACGAGCAGTACTTC.

V is TRBV4-2 and J is TRBJ2-1, with a weak D call TRBD2 (5 bases). The CDR3 is made up of 17 amino acids. In germline, CDR1 is LGHNA, CDR2 YNFKEQ. The V gene lost 0 bases and the J gene lost 0 bases, with 12 bases spanning the gap. CDR3 in amino acids: CASSQEGAVGSYNEQFF. CDR3 DNA sequence: TGTGCCAGCAGCCAAGAAGGAGCGGTGGGCTCCTACAATGAGCAGTTCTTC.

The chain combines TRBV6-6 with TRBJ2-3, with 7 bases that match TRBD2. J gave up 2 bases and V 6 bases, and 8 bases lay outside the gene matches. This CDR3 comprises 15 residues. Germline V gives CDR1 MNHNY, CDR2 SVGAGI (reference sequence). DNA of the CDR3: TGTGCCAGCAGCCCCATGGGGGGGGACACAGATACGCAGTATTTT. Protein: CASSPMGGDTDTQYF.

This clone was counted a single time. This chain uses TRBV7-2 with TRBJ2-1; D remains unclear. This CDR3 is 17 amino acids long. CDR1 and CDR2 (germline): SGHTA, FQGNSA. The V gene lost 1 base and the J gene lost 0 bases, with 13 bases spanning the gap. The CDR3 reads CASSLEAGRFSYNEQFF. The CDR3 DNA reads TGTGCCAGCAGCTTAGAGGCAGGTCGTTTCTCCTACAATGAGCAGTTCTTC.

The CDR3 reads CARSRIGDIGTQYF. CDR3 nucleotide sequence: TGTGCCAGAAGCAGGATCGGGGATATAGGGACCCAGTACTTC. V and J are TRBV5-3 and TRBJ2-5, with a weak D call TRBD2 (5 bases). TRBV5-3 is recorded as an ORF, its role being uncertain. CDR3 length equals 14 residues. The V gene lost 4 bases and the J gene lost 7 bases, with 17 bases spanning the gap.

This clone was seen only once. The chain recombines TRBV7-9 with TRBJ2-2; no definite D call. The CDR3 has 14 amino acids. Germline CDR1 and CDR2: SEHNR and FQNEAQ (reference sequence). V was trimmed by 3 bases and J by 1 base, leaving 6 bases between them. DNA of the CDR3: TGTGCCAGCAGCTTGTCCCAGAACACCGGGGAGCTGTTTTTT. This gives the protein CASSLSQNTGELFF.

The rearrangement joins TRBV27 to TRBJ2-7; 11 nucleotides match TRBD2. V dropped 5 bases and J dropped 3; count of bases not matched to a gene: 6. The length of the CDR3 is 15 residues. The V gene's germline CDR1 is MNHEY and CDR2 SMNVEV (reference sequence). The CDR3: CASSPTGTSGYEQYF. The CDR3 DNA reads as TGTGCCAGCAGTCCAACCGGGACTAGCGGCTACGAGCAGTACTTC.

This clone was recorded only once. The rearrangement joins TRBV7-3 to TRBJ1-1; D possibly corresponds to TRBD1 (5 bases). The germline CDR1 and CDR2 sequences are SGHTA and FQGTGA. V was cut by 6 bases and J by 1 base, with 9 bases left in between. The CDR3 is 13 amino acids. The CDR3 loop reads CASRGLWNTEAFF. The CDR3 DNA is TGTGCCAGCAGGGGGCTCTGGAACACTGAAGCTTTCTTT.